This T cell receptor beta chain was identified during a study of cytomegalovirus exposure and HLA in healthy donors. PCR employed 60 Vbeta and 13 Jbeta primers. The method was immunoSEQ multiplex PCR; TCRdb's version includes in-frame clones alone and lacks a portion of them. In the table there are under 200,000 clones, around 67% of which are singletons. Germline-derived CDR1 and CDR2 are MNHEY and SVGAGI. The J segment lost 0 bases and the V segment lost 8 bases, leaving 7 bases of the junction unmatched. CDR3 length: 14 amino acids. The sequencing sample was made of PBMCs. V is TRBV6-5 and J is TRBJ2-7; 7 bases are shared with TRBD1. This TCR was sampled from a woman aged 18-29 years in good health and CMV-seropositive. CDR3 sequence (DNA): TGTGCCAGCGCCCGAGGGGGCCTCTCCTACGAGCAGTACTTC. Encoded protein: CASARGGLSYEQYF.